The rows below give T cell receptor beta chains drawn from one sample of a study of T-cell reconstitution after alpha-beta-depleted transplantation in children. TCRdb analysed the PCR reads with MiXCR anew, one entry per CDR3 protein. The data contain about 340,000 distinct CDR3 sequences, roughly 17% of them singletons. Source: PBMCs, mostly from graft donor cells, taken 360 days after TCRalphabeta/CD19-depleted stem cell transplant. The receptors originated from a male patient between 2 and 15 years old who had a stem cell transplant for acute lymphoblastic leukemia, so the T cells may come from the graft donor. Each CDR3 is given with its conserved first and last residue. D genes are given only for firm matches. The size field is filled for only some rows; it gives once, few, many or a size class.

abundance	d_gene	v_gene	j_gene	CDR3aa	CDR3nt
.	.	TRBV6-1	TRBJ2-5	CASSEAWVQETQYF	TGTGCCAGCAGTGAAGCCTGGGTACAAGAGACCCAGTACTTC
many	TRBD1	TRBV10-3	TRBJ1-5	CAISERDRAQHF	TGTGCCATCAGTGAAAGGGACAGGGCCCAGCATTTT
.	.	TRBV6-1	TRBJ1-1	CASSPGGRGNTEAFF	TGTGCCAGCAGTCCCGGTGGTCGGGGGAACACTGAAGCTTTCTTT
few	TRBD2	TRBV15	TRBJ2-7	CATSARLALYSYEQYF	TGTGCCACCAGCGCCCGACTAGCGCTGTACTCCTACGAGCAGTACTTC
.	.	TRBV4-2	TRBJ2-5	CASSGRDFGAMETQYF	TGTGCCAGCAGCGGTAGGGATTTCGGGGCGATGGAGACCCAGTACTTC
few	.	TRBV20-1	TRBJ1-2	CSAREGAQRRNYGYTF	TGCAGTGCTAGAGAGGGGGCGCAGCGACGTAACTATGGCTACACCTTC
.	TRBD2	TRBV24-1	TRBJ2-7	CATSDPGTSGSYEQYF	TGTGCCACCAGTGATCCTGGGACTAGCGGGAGCTACGAGCAGTACTTC
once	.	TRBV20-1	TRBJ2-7	CSLGGPGHNRDEQYF	TGCAGTCTAGGGGGTCCAGGCCACAATAGGGACGAGCAGTACTTC
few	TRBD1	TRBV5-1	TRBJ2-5	CASSEGDRGVPTKETQYF	TGCGCCAGCAGCGAAGGGGACAGGGGTGTACCCACTAAAGAGACCCAGTACTTC
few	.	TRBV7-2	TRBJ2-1	CASSLAGPGGNEQFF	TGTGCCAGCAGCTTAGCGGGACCTGGAGGCAATGAGCAGTTCTTC
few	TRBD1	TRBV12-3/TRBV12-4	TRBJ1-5	CASSFLTGSNQPQHF	TGTGCCAGCAGTTTTTTGACAGGGAGCAATCAGCCCCAGCATTTT
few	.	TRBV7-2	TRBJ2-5	CASSGWGETQYF	TGTGCCAGCAGCGGGTGGGGAGAGACCCAGTACTTC
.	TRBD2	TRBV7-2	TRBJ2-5	CASSLAIAGGETQYF	TGTGCCAGCAGCTTAGCCATAGCGGGAGGAGAGACCCAGTACTTC
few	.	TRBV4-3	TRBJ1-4	CASSLWGVNEKLFF	TGCGCCAGCAGCCTGTGGGGCGTTAATGAAAAACTGTTTTTT
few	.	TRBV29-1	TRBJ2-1	CSAGGPSNEQFF	TGCAGCGCCGGGGGTCCTAGCAATGAGCAGTTCTTC
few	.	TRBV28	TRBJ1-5	CAIQGQIDYQPQHF	TGTGCCATCCAAGGACAGATCGATTATCAGCCCCAGCATTTT
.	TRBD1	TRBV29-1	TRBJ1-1	CSVEGRTGGRAFF	TGCAGCGTTGAGGGGAGGACAGGGGGGAGAGCTTTCTTT
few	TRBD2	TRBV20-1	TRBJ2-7	CSVRTSYEQYF	TGCAGTGTCAGGACTAGCTACGAGCAGTACTTC
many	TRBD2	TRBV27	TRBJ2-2	CASSTSGISGELFF	TGTGCCAGTTCGACCAGCGGGATATCCGGGGAGCTGTTTTTT
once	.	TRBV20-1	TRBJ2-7	CSASGQGTYEQYF	TGCAGTGCTAGTGGGCAGGGCACCTACGAGCAGTACTTC
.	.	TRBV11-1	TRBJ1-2	CASSSGPRDGPFF	TGTGCCAGCAGCTCAGGGCCCCGGGACGGCCCTTTTTTC
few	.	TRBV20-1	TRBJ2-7	CSASIGFEQYF	TGCAGTGCTTCGATCGGGTTCGAGCAGTACTTC
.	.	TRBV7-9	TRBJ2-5	CASTTQAVETQYF	TGTGCCAGCACCACACAGGCGGTGGAGACCCAGTACTTC
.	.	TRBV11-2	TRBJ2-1	CASSLDLEAAASSSYNEQFF	TGTGCCAGCAGCTTAGATCTGGAAGCGGCAGCAAGTTCCTCATACAATGAGCAGTTCTTC
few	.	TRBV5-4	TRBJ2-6	CASSFLRGDGHSGANVLTF	TGTGCCAGCAGCTTCTTGAGGGGTGACGGCCACTCTGGGGCCAACGTCCTGACTTTC
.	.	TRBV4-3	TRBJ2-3	CASSQSYFRDGITDTQYF	TGCGCCAGCAGCCAATCATACTTCAGGGACGGCATAACAGATACGCAGTATTTT
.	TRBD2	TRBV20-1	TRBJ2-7	CSARGLAGGPEQYF	TGCAGTGCTAGAGGGTTAGCGGGAGGGCCCGAGCAGTACTTC
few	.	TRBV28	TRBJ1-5	CAVGESLPQHF	TGTGCCGTGGGGGAATCTCTGCCCCAGCATTTT
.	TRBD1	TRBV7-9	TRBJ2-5	CASSLGDRVSDQETQYF	TGTGCCAGCAGCTTAGGGGACAGGGTATCGGATCAAGAGACCCAGTACTTC
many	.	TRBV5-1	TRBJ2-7	CASNPNGVSYEQYF	TGCGCCAGCAACCCTAACGGGGTATCCTACGAGCAGTACTTC
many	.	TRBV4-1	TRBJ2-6	CASSPRPSGANVLTF	TGCGCCAGCAGCCCAAGACCTTCTGGGGCCAACGTCCTGACTTTC
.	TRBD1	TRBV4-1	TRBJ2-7	CASSQEIRILGQDNEQYF	TGCGCCAGCAGCCAAGAAATCAGGATTTTGGGACAGGATAACGAGCAGTACTTC
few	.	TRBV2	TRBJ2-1	CASSSLGTSYNEQFF	TGTGCCAGCAGTTCCCTTGGGACTTCATACAATGAGCAGTTCTTC
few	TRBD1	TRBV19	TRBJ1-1	CASGGQSESAFF	TGTGCCAGTGGGGGACAGTCTGAAAGTGCTTTCTTT
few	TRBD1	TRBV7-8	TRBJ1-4	CASSPLGQGAANEKLFF	TGTGCCAGCAGCCCACTAGGACAGGGGGCCGCTAATGAAAAACTGTTTTTT
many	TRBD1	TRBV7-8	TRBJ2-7	CASSSWTGGSYEQYF	TGTGCCAGCAGCTCGTGGACAGGGGGGTCTTACGAGCAGTACTTC
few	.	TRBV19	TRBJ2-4	CASSIGQGEGMNIQYF	TGTGCCAGTAGTATCGGGCAGGGGGAGGGCATGAACATTCAGTACTTC
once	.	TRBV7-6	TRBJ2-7	CASSLEVGSYEQYF	TGTGCCAGCAGCTTAGAGGTGGGCTCCTACGAGCAGTACTTC